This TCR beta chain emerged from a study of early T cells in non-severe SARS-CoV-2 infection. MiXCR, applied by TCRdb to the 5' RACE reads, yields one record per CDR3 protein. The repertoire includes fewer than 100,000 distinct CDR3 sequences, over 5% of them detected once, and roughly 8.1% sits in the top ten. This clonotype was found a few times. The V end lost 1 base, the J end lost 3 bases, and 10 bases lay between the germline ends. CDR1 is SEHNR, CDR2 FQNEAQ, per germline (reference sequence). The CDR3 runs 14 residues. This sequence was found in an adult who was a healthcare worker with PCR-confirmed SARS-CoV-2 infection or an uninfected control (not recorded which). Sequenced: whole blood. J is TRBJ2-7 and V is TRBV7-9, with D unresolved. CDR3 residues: CASSLGGEDYEQYF. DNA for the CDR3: TGTGCCAGCAGCTTAGGTGGAGAAGACTACGAGCAGTACTTC.